One T cell receptor beta chain is described in this entry. The data were taken from a study of T cell changes during pregnancy in multiple sclerosis. The data were produced by immunoSEQ multiplex PCR, yet TCRdb's version contains in-frame clones alone and is incomplete. The repertoire consists of 70,000 to 80,000 clones, with more than 85% occurring once and the leading ten covering around 3.2%. The CDR3 contains 14 residues. Trimming cost V 7 bases and J 8 bases, with 20 bases left between them. Germline V gives CDR1 ENHRY, CDR2 SYGVKD. This specimen consisted of peripheral blood, obtained before pregnancy. The sequence derives from a female donor with multiple sclerosis, enrolled in a pregnancy study. The gene calls are TRBV10-3 and TRBJ1-1; D may be TRBD1 (6 bases). This CDR3 is CAINPGVGTFEAFF. CDR3 DNA sequence: TGTGCCATCAACCCCGGCGTAGGGACATTCGAAGCTTTCTTT.